The 28 T cell receptor beta chains given below trace back to one sample, sequenced in a study of T cell responses to AZD1222 COVID-19 vaccine. TCRdb's copy holds only in-frame clones and misses some; the assay was immunoSEQ multiplex PCR. This repertoire shows about 130,000 clones, more than 85% found once; its top ten account for 0.91%. The sample was peripheral blood, taken on day 0 of AZD1222 vaccination. These receptors all stem from an adult in good health.

The J gene is TRBJ1-2, the V gene TRBV3-1 (or the pseudogene TRBV3-2); D perhaps matches TRBD1 (5 bases). The CDR3 consists of 14 residues. CDR1 is LGHDT, CDR2 YNNKEL, per germline (reference sequence). The V end was cut by 1 base, the J end by 6 bases, with 12 bases between. Written as DNA, the CDR3 is TGTGCCAGCAGCCAAGCCCGGGGGGAGCATGGCTACACCTTC. It translates to CASSQARGEHGYTF.

The chain combines TRBV6-5 with TRBJ2-7, with 10 bases lining up with TRBD1. The CDR3 spans 15 residues. The germline CDR1 and CDR2 sequences are MNHEY and SVGAGI. The V gene end was trimmed by 5 bases and the J gene end by 3 bases; junction bases not matched to a gene: 7. Here the CDR3 reads CASSPDRDRGYEQYF. CDR3 nucleotide sequence: TGTGCCAGCAGTCCAGACCGGGACAGGGGCTACGAGCAGTACTTC.

This chain uses TRBV18 with TRBJ2-7; TRBD1 aligns across 7 bases. CDR1 and CDR2 from the germline V gene are KGHSH and LQKENI. This CDR3 has 14 amino acids. V lost 6 bases to trimming and J lost 4 bases; unmatched junction nucleotides: 9. This CDR3 is CASSPRQGGYEQYF. CDR3 nucleotides: TGTGCCAGCTCCCCTCGACAGGGCGGGTACGAGCAGTACTTC.

J is TRBJ2-3 and V is TRBV25-1, with D perhaps matching TRBD2 (5 bases). With 1 base removed from V and 5 bases from J, the gap between germline ends came to 10 bases. Germline CDR1 and CDR2: MGHDK and SYGVNS. The CDR3 sequence is 14 residues long. Here the CDR3 reads CASSEFRDGDTQYF. The CDR3, as DNA: TGTGCCAGCAGTGAATTTCGGGATGGAGATACGCAGTATTTT.

The genes are TRBV3-1 (or the pseudogene TRBV3-2) and TRBJ1-3; no reliable D call. There are 15 residues in the CDR3. Trimming removed 4 bases from V and 2 bases from J, with 12 bases in between. Germline CDR1 and CDR2: LGHDT and YNNKEL (reference sequence). CDR3 sequence: CASSPQSRAGNTIYF. CDR3 nucleotide sequence: TGTGCCAGCAGCCCCCAGAGCAGAGCTGGAAACACCATATATTTT.

V gene TRBV18 combines with J gene TRBJ1-1; D is ambiguous. CDR1 KGHSH and CDR2 LQKENI come from the germline V gene. This CDR3 region has 15 residues. Trimming pared 3 bases from V and 2 bases from J, leaving 13 bases between. CDR3 region: CASSPAGQRNTEAFF. CDR3 sequence (DNA): TGTGCCAGCTCACCGGCCGGGCAGCGAAACACTGAAGCTTTCTTT.

The J gene is TRBJ1-1, the V gene TRBV6-5; D not resolved. The CDR3 consists of 15 residues. Germline V gives CDR1 MNHEY, CDR2 SVGAGI. The V end was cut by 0 bases, the J end by 2 bases, with 10 bases between. CDR3 DNA: TGTGCCAGCAGTTACTCGTCATCTAGCAACACTGAAGCTTTCTTT. Its protein is CASSYSSSSNTEAFF.

This chain links TRBV5-1 with TRBJ2-5, with TRBD2 matching over 8 bases. With V trimmed by 1 base and J by 5 bases, 4 bases remained unmatched. Looked up from germline, CDR1 is SGHRS and CDR2 is YFSETQ. There are 14 residues in the CDR3. In DNA, the CDR3 is TGCGCCAGCAGCTTGAATAGCGGGGTGGAGACCCAGTACTTC. Translating it yields CASSLNSGVETQYF.

The chain has TRBV4-1 and TRBJ1-1, with unresolved D. The CDR3 consists of 14 residues. The germline V gene encodes CDR1 MGHRA and CDR2 YSYEKL. The V end was cut by 1 base, the J end by 7 bases, with 13 bases between. The CDR3 DNA is TGCGCCAGCAGCCAAGTGGCAACGAACTTTGAAGCTTTCTTT. Translated: CASSQVATNFEAFF.

Here the CDR3 reads CASSERLGGPYGNTIYF. CDR3 bases: TGTGCCAGCAGTGAACGGTTAGGAGGACCATATGGAAACACCATATATTTT. This rearrangement joins TRBV2 to TRBJ1-3; the D is unclear. Trimming left V 2 bases short and J 3 bases short, with 17 bases between. This CDR3 comprises 17 residues. CDR1 and CDR2 from the germline V gene are SNHLY and FYNNEI.

The chain carries TRBV11-2 and TRBJ2-7; 9 bases match TRBD1. The CDR3 is 14 residues long. In germline, CDR1 is SGHAT, CDR2 FQNNGV. V trimming: 3 bases; J trimming: 5 bases; junction bases outside the gene matches: 5. CDR3 nucleotides: TGTGCCAGCAGCTTGGGGACAGGGAACCACGAGCAGTACTTC. Its protein product is CASSLGTGNHEQYF.

The chain recombines TRBV12-5 with TRBJ2-5; 11 bases fit TRBD1. V shed 1 base and J 5 bases; nucleotides not matched to a gene: 9. Germline CDR1 LGHNT, CDR2 FRNRAP. The CDR3 covers 17 residues. CDR3 loop: CASGLGWTGGAWETQYF. The CDR3 DNA is TGTGCTAGTGGTTTGGGGTGGACAGGGGGCGCCTGGGAGACCCAGTACTTC.

The chain has TRBV5-4 and TRBJ2-3; 7 nucleotides line up with TRBD2. V lost 0 bases, J lost 1 base, and 5 bases stayed unmatched. CDR3 length: 16 residues. In germline, CDR1 is SGHNT, CDR2 YYREEE (reference sequence). CDR3 residues: CASSLGSRGGTDTQYF. CDR3 DNA: TGTGCCAGCAGCTTGGGTTCTCGGGGGGGCACAGATACGCAGTATTTT.

The CDR3 protein is CASSQERASPLHF. CDR3 DNA sequence: TGTGCCAGCAGCCAAGAACGGGCATCACCCCTCCACTTT. V and J are TRBV3-1 (or the pseudogene TRBV3-2) and TRBJ1-6; D not certain. V was trimmed by 0 bases and J by 10 bases, leaving 7 bases between them. Germline CDR1 LGHDT, CDR2 YNNKEL (reference sequence). The CDR3 runs to 13 residues.

CDR3 in DNA: TGTGCCAGCAGCCACGGGACGCGTGCGAACTATGGCTACACCTTC. It codes for CASSHGTRANYGYTF. This rearrangement joins TRBV3-1 (or the pseudogene TRBV3-2) to TRBJ1-2; D might be TRBD1 (5 bases). In germline, CDR1 is LGHDT, CDR2 YNNKEL (reference sequence). The germline V and J ends were trimmed by 3 bases and 2 bases, with 13 bases remaining between them. The CDR3 is made up of 15 amino acids.

This clone has just a few counts. The chain uses TRBV10-3 and TRBJ2-3; 11 positions match TRBD2. The CDR3 runs 15 residues. V gave up 6 bases and J gave up 0 bases; unmatched junction bases: 2. CDR1 ENHRY and CDR2 SYGVKD come from the germline V gene. This CDR3 is CAISLAGGSTDTQYF. The CDR3 DNA reads TGTGCCATCAGCCTAGCGGGGGGAAGCACAGATACGCAGTATTTT.

A remark on this clone: One end of the junction varies from germline; a read error may be responsible. DNA for the CDR3: TGCGCCAGCAGCTGGACAGGGGTCAAGGTCGGCCCTGAAGCTTTTTTT. This translates into CASSWTGVKVGPEAFF. The chain joins TRBV5-1 to TRBJ1-1, with TRBD1 matching over 9 bases. The CDR3 runs 16 residues. Per the germline V gene, CDR1 is SGHRS and CDR2 is YFSETQ. Supplemented by reference TRBV5-1 and TRBJ1-1, the full variable domain reads KAGVTQTPRYLIKTRGQQVTLSCSPISGHRSVSWYQQTPGQGLQFLFEYFSETQRNKGNFPGRFSGRQFSNSRSEMNVSTLELGDSALYLCASSWTGVKVGPEAFFGQGTRLTVV.

The count of this clone is one. V is TRBV5-4 and J is TRBJ2-5; D is unresolved. Germline V gene data show CDR1 as SGHNT and CDR2 as YYREEE (reference sequence). This CDR3 spans 12 amino acids. V shed 1 base and J shed 4 bases, with 5 bases lying between them. The CDR3 nucleotides read TGTGCCAGCAGCTTGTATACAGAGACCCAGTACTTC. Amino acids: CASSLYTETQYF.

The rearrangement joins TRBV4-2 to TRBJ1-1; TRBD1 might be the D (5 bases). Between the trimmed V and J ends, which lost 1 base and 7 bases, there was a span of 13 bases. The CDR3 covers 14 residues. The germline CDR1 and CDR2 sequences are LGHNA and YNFKEQ. The CDR3 loop reads CASSQVQGGGEAFF. DNA of the CDR3: TGTGCCAGCAGCCAAGTGCAGGGAGGAGGTGAAGCTTTCTTT.

The rearrangement joins TRBV25-1 to TRBJ2-6; maybe TRBD2 (6 bases). Germline values: CDR1 MGHDK, CDR2 SYGVNS. The V end lost 2 bases, the J end lost 0 bases, and 11 bases lay between the germline ends. The CDR3 contains 17 residues. The CDR3 sequence is CASSEVRGLSGANVLTF. CDR3 nucleotide sequence: TGTGCCAGCAGTGAAGTACGGGGACTCTCTGGGGCCAACGTCCTGACTTTC. The full variable domain, completed using reference TRBV25-1 and TRBJ2-6, is EADIYQTPRYLVIGTGKKITLECSQTMGHDKMYWYQQDPGMELHLIHYSYGVNSTEKGDLSSESTVSRIRTEHFPLTLESARPSHTSQYLCASSEVRGLSGANVLTFGAGSRLTVL.

This chain connects TRBV5-1 to TRBJ2-5, with D possibly TRBD1 on 6 matching bases. V gave up 0 bases and J gave up 4 bases, with 19 bases separating them. The germline CDR1 and CDR2 sequences are SGHRS and YFSETQ. The CDR3 has 17 amino acids. CDR3 region: CASSLGQVLSSVETQYF. For the CDR3, the DNA is TGCGCCAGCAGCTTGGGACAGGTTTTATCATCGGTAGAGACCCAGTACTTC.

The chain links TRBV12-3 or TRBV12-4 to TRBJ2-5, with D possibly being TRBD2 (5 bases). Trimming took 6 bases from V and 5 from J, leaving 10 bases between them. The CDR3 sequence is 12 residues long. The CDR3 DNA reads as TGTGCCAGCAGCCGATCGGGGGAGACCCAGTACTTC. Its translation: CASSRSGETQYF.

The chain carries TRBV9 and TRBJ1-3; the D gene is possibly TRBD1 (5 bases). The CDR3 has 16 residues. Germline loops: CDR1 SGDLS, CDR2 YYNGEE. V lost 0 bases, J lost 4 bases, and 14 bases lay in between. CDR3 residues: CASSVETGAGGNTIYF. CDR3 coding DNA: TGTGCCAGCAGCGTAGAAACCGGGGCTGGCGGAAACACCATATATTTT.

V is TRBV2 and J is TRBJ2-7; no clear D. Germline lookup yields CDR1 SNHLY and CDR2 FYNNEI. V was shortened by 6 bases and J by 3 bases, with 9 bases between the two germline ends. This CDR3 has 12 residues. The CDR3 reads CASSYLSYEQYF. The CDR3 nucleotides read TGTGCCAGCAGCTACTTGAGCTACGAGCAGTACTTC.

The V call is TRBV3-1 (or the pseudogene TRBV3-2), the J call TRBJ1-2; no definite D call. Germline lookup yields CDR1 LGHDT and CDR2 YNNKEL (reference sequence). Deletions cut 0 bases from V and 6 bases from J, with 14 bases between. The CDR3 has 15 amino acids. The CDR3, as DNA: TGTGCCAGCAGCCAAGAGATAGGAAGGTTAGATGGCTACACCTTC. It codes for CASSQEIGRLDGYTF.

The chain has TRBV7-8 and TRBJ1-5; D ambiguous. The CDR3 loop spans 15 amino acids. Germline V gene lookup returns CDR1 SGHVS and CDR2 FQNEAQ. The V and J ends lost 1 base and 0 bases respectively, with 7 bases between them. This CDR3 is CASSLEPGSNQPQHF. Written as DNA, the CDR3 is TGTGCCAGCAGCTTAGAACCGGGTAGCAATCAGCCCCAGCATTTT.

The J gene is TRBJ2-5, the V gene TRBV10-2, with 9 bases identical to TRBD2. The CDR3 is 14 amino acids. V lost 7 bases to trimming and J lost 4 bases; unmatched junction nucleotides: 7. The germline gives CDR1 WSHSY, CDR2 SAAADI. CDR3 region: CASTPAGGGETQYF. The CDR3 DNA is TGCGCCAGCACGCCAGCGGGGGGAGGAGAGACCCAGTACTTC.

As regards this clone: This CDR3 is also generated by other DNA sequences in the sample. The chain is built from TRBV5-1 and TRBJ1-2; D uncertain. Per germline, CDR1 SGHRS and CDR2 YFSETQ. Trimming stripped 0 bases from V and 1 base from J, with 4 bases between. This CDR3 comprises 13 residues. CDR3 sequence (DNA): TGCGCCAGCAGCTTGGGCGGTAACTATGGCTACACCTTC. This sequence encodes CASSLGGNYGYTF.